This TCR beta chain is from a study of T cell changes during pregnancy in multiple sclerosis. The length of the CDR3 is 14 residues. V lost 8 bases to trimming and J lost 4 bases; unmatched junction nucleotides: 5. Germline-derived CDR1 and CDR2 are MDHEN and SYDVKM. Sequencing was performed with immunoSEQ multiplex PCR; in TCRdb, only in-frame clones are kept and a portion is missing. The sample includes about 36,000 clones, 93% of them seen just once. This TCR derives from a female donor with multiple sclerosis, enrolled in a pregnancy study. The chain recombines TRBV28 with TRBJ2-7; 13 nucleotides agree with TRBD2. The source material was CD4+ T cells from peripheral blood mononuclear cells, sampled in the first trimester of pregnancy. The CDR3 reads CASGLAGERYEQYF. For the CDR3, the DNA is TGTGCCAGCGGACTAGCGGGAGAGAGGTACGAGCAGTACTTC.